The text below deals with one TCR beta chain. Its antigen target is currently unknown. Base-call qualities are not available, and no considerably larger clone is one nucleotide away. TCRbeta CDR3 regions were amplified from genomic DNA using the immunoSEQ Assay, a bias-controlled multiplex PCR. On the authors' methods: Nucleated cell counts per sample were estimated from amplification of reference gene primers within the assay. To quantify the absolute abundance of each unique TCRbeta CDR3 rearrangement, sequence reads were collapsed and filtered. Productive Simpson clonality was computed per sample as the square root of Simpson's diversity index over productive rearrangements. This immuneACCESS table, as held by TCRdb, lists in-frame sequences with V and J called but not all clones. Of the missing ones, under half trace to an unresolved V gene in checked studies; the others have no known cause. V, J and clone size reflect that table, while D and trimming were determined from the DNA. The sample yields 200,000 to 250,000 clones; roughly 89% were counted once. The ten largest make up under 4% of the sample.

CDR1 and CDR2 were assigned from the germline V gene as ENHRY and SYGVKD. V is shortened by 6 bases, J by 0 bases, and the region joining them spans 12 bases. The CDR3 numbers 14 residues from cysteine through phenylalanine. CDR3 DNA only is kept here, 42 bases in frame from base 1. Participants in the prospective study were aged about 18 to 95 years, lived in 20 to 30 United States geographic areas, and enrolled through a virtual design. In the prospective study, cohorts were assigned on the basis of participant-reported clinical history obtained from a screening survey and a study questionnaire. Each participant in the prospective study had whole blood, serum and a nasopharyngeal or oropharyngeal swab collected by mobile phlebotomists. Additional blood draws and questionnaires over an approximately two-month period could optionally be provided by prospective study participants. Before DNA extraction, prospective study blood samples were shipped either frozen or at room temperature.

The data are from a study of blood T cell repertoires in COVID-19 (TCRdb year 2020). Broadly, across the study: The collaborator samples originated in the United States, Italy and Spain and spanned the acute and convalescent phases of COVID-19. The material from the prospective study consisted of cDNA or gDNA derived from T cells, B-cell-depleted T cells, or PBMCs. Where available, HLA class I and class II types were obtained from metadata supplied by the sample provider rather than from assay-based typing. The dataset comprised deeply sampled blood TCRbeta repertoires from subjects exposed to, actively infected with, or recovered from COVID-19. The repertoires were released in a freely available public database intended as a resource for research on the immune response to SARS-CoV-2. Nearly every sample came with metadata listing a de-identified subject ID, COVID-19 status, age in years and sex. The samples were drawn from two sources: the first 160 participants of the ongoing ImmuneRACE study, and over 950 subjects contributed by 6 global collaborators. The investigation overall reported the following: The quantity of clinical and demographic metadata differed by source and by participant and was supplied without curation.

Sequencing was done on a sample of PBMCs or T cells enriched from blood (not recorded which). The chain uses TRBV10-3 and TRBJ2-7, and possibly TRBD2, on 6 matching bases. The TCR originated in a woman in her forties with acute COVID-19. The CDR3 is CAIRGGAFSYEQYF. Here is the DNA: TGTGCCATCAGGGGCGGGGCGTTCTCCTACGAGCAGTACTTC.